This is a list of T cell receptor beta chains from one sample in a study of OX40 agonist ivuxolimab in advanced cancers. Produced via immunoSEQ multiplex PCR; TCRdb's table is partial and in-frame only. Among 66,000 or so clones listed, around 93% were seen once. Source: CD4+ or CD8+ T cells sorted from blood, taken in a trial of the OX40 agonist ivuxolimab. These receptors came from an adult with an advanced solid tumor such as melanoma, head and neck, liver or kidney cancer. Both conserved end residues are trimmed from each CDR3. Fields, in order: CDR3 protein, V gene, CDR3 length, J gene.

CDR3aa: ASSDSSGDNYGYT
v_gene: TRBV6-4
len: 13
j_gene: TRBJ1-2

CDR3aa: ASSLGGVWGADTQY
v_gene: TRBV28
len: 14
j_gene: TRBJ2-3

CDR3aa: ASSLRGVGSPLH
v_gene: TRBV7-3
len: 12
j_gene: TRBJ1-6

CDR3aa: ASSDSGGSNQPQH
v_gene: TRBV6-4
len: 13
j_gene: TRBJ1-5

CDR3aa: ASSRGLSYEQY
v_gene: TRBV7-8
len: 11
j_gene: TRBJ2-7

CDR3aa: ASSLGAGSYNEQF
v_gene: TRBV27
len: 13
j_gene: TRBJ2-1

CDR3aa: ASSYSTGDQPQH
v_gene: TRBV6-5
len: 12
j_gene: TRBJ1-5

CDR3aa: ATWTSEYQETQY
v_gene: TRBV6-5
len: 12
j_gene: TRBJ2-5

CDR3aa: ATSSFTGGEGKLF
v_gene: TRBV15
len: 13
j_gene: TRBJ1-4

CDR3aa: AWREEWTGHTEAF
v_gene: TRBV30
len: 13
j_gene: TRBJ1-1

CDR3aa: ASSDGYLAKNIQY
v_gene: TRBV6-1
len: 13
j_gene: TRBJ2-4

CDR3aa: ASSVMGGSQPQH
v_gene: TRBV7-6
len: 12
j_gene: TRBJ1-5

CDR3aa: ASSSGLARSTDTQY
v_gene: TRBV19
len: 14
j_gene: TRBJ2-3

CDR3aa: ASSQVLQGLVIPNTGELF
v_gene: TRBV4-2
len: 18
j_gene: TRBJ2-2

CDR3aa: ASSGTGAQGYT
v_gene: TRBV6-5
len: 11
j_gene: TRBJ1-2

CDR3aa: ATSIDGSGNTIY
v_gene: TRBV15
len: 12
j_gene: TRBJ1-3

CDR3aa: ASSFITDTQY
v_gene: TRBV5-6
len: 10
j_gene: TRBJ2-3